The sample holds many counts of the clone carrying this TCR beta chain. There were TCR beta CDR3 regions amplified from RNA transcripts. TCR CDR3 regions were first amplified by RT-PCR with HTBI primers. TCRdb redid the calling of the multiplex PCR reads with MiXCR, one entry per CDR3 protein. The table shows around 380,000 distinct CDR3 sequences, with approximately 13% occurring only once. The data belong to a study of T cells in Graves' hyperthyroidism and ophthalmopathy. Study summary: Before any treatment, at initial diagnosis, peripheral blood was collected.

Patients aged 18 to 65 had newly diagnosed hyperthyroidism of under 2 months' duration. The blood specimen was taken at initial hyperthyroidism diagnosis, before any ophthalmopathy symptoms. V lost 2 bases and J lost 9; bases outside the gene matches: 9. The CDR3 runs to 15 residues. CDR1 is MDHEN and CDR2 is SYDVKM in the germline V gene. This TCR was sampled from a man aged 30 to 45 with Graves' hyperthyroidism that later progressed to Graves' ophthalmopathy. The chain couples TRBV28 to TRBJ2-7; 11 bases are shared with TRBD1. Sequencing input: blood. In DNA, the CDR3 is TGTGCCAGCAGTTTAAGGACAGGGGGCCATGAGGCGCAGTACTTC. Its protein product is CASSLRTGGHEAQYF.